These 20 T cell receptor beta chains were sequenced from one sample in a study of cytomegalovirus exposure and HLA in healthy donors (dated by TCRdb to between 2016 and 2019). The library was prepared using the immunoSEQ multiplex PCR assay. For the multiplex PCR, a mixture combining 60 forward primers for TCR Vbeta segments and 13 reverse primers for TCR Jbeta segments was used. Not all clones reach the TCRdb copy of this immuneACCESS table, which keeps in-frame sequences only. Checked studies attribute under half of the gap to unresolved V genes and leave the rest unexplained. A total of roughly 120,000 clones appear in this sample, around 81% of them only once. Jointly, the top ten make up about 3.9% of the sample. Sequencing was done on a sample of PBMCs. The receptor source for this set is a young woman in good health and CMV-seronegative.

This clone was observed a handful of times. The chain is built from TRBV30 and TRBJ1-3; perhaps TRBD1 as D (6 bases). CDR3 size: 12 residues. V lost 5 bases to trimming and J lost 2 bases, with 7 bases between them. Germline CDR1 is GTSNPN and CDR2 is SVGIG (reference sequence). CDR3 sequence: CAWAGAGNTIYF. For the CDR3, the DNA is TGTGCCTGGGCAGGGGCTGGAAACACCATATATTTT.

J is TRBJ2-7 and V is TRBV6-1; D gene uncertain. Trimming removed 3 bases from V and 2 bases from J, with 5 bases in between. The CDR3 is 12 residues long. Germline-derived CDR1 and CDR2 are MNHNS and SASEGT. CDR3 residues: CASSDRTYEQYF. CDR3 in DNA: TGTGCCAGCAGTGACAGGACCTACGAGCAGTACTTC.

V and J are TRBV23-1 and TRBJ2-7; 7 positions agree with TRBD2. TRBV23-1 is recorded as an ORF, its role being uncertain. The CDR3 runs to 14 residues. The junction had 7 bases not matched to a gene; V was cut back by 6 bases and J by 2 bases. In nucleotides, the CDR3 is TGCGCCAGCAGCAGACCGGGACTACCCTACGAGCAGTACTTC. This sequence encodes CASSRPGLPYEQYF.

The V and J genes are TRBV5-1 and TRBJ2-1; weak D call: TRBD2 (5 bases). V gave up 4 bases and J gave up 3 bases, with 14 bases separating them. This CDR3 contains 15 residues. From germline, CDR1 is SGHRS and CDR2 YFSETQ. DNA of the CDR3: TGCGCCAGCAGCCATGGTAGCGAATACTACAATGAGCAGTTCTTC. This sequence encodes CASSHGSEYYNEQFF. The full variable domain, completed using reference TRBV5-1 and TRBJ2-1, is KAGVTQTPRYLIKTRGQQVTLSCSPISGHRSVSWYQQTPGQGLQFLFEYFSETQRNKGNFPGRFSGRQFSNSRSEMNVSTLELGDSALYLCASSHGSEYYNEQFFGPGTRLTVL.

The V and J genes are TRBV25-1 and TRBJ2-7; a possible D gene is TRBD1 (5 bases). Per the germline V gene, CDR1 is MGHDK and CDR2 is SYGVNS. V dropped 0 bases and J dropped 1 base, with 7 bases sitting between them. The CDR3 is 14 residues long. The CDR3 protein is CASSEYRASYEQYF. CDR3 sequence (DNA): TGTGCCAGCAGTGAATACAGGGCGTCCTACGAGCAGTACTTC.

The chain recombines TRBV5-1 with TRBJ2-1, with no clear D. The CDR3 consists of 12 residues. Germline CDR1 SGHRS, CDR2 YFSETQ. The ends were cut back, 0 bases at V and 9 bases at J, with 7 bases in the middle. This CDR3 reads CASSLDQIEQFF. The CDR3 DNA reads TGCGCCAGCAGCTTGGATCAGATTGAGCAGTTCTTC.

V and J are TRBV10-3 and TRBJ2-1; 14 bases align to TRBD2. The trim removed 7 bases at V and 0 bases at J, leaving 8 bases unmatched. CDR1 and CDR2 from the germline V gene are ENHRY and SYGVKD. This CDR3 has 18 residues. The CDR3: CAIMDGTSGSNSYNEQFF. As DNA, the CDR3 is TGTGCCATCATGGACGGGACTAGCGGGAGTAACTCCTACAATGAGCAGTTCTTC.

The rearrangement links TRBV5-4 to TRBJ2-2; 7 nucleotides agree with TRBD2. Germline V CDR1 and CDR2: SGHNT, YYREEE (reference sequence). The CDR3 totals 17 residues. V was clipped by 4 bases and J by 6 bases; unmatched bases: 15. This CDR3 is CASSPRGGLLPPGELFF. In DNA form, the CDR3 reads TGTGCCAGCAGCCCCCGCGGGGGACTCCTCCCTCCCGGGGAGCTGTTTTTT.

V gene TRBV6-1 combines with J gene TRBJ1-1, with D unresolved. Trimming left V 8 bases short and J 10 bases short, with 17 bases between. Germline V gene sequence: CDR1 MNHNS, CDR2 SASEGT. There are 12 residues in the CDR3. The CDR3 DNA reads TGTGCCAGCCTTACGGGAACGTGGGGAGCTTTCTTT. Protein sequence: CASLTGTWGAFF.

V is TRBV10-3 and J is TRBJ1-1; 10 bases align to TRBD1. The CDR3 consists of 12 residues. The germline CDR1 and CDR2 sequences are ENHRY and SYGVKD. V lost 4 bases and J lost 10; bases outside the gene matches: 3. The CDR3 spells CAISGDRGTAFF. The CDR3 DNA follows: TGTGCCATCAGTGGGGACAGGGGCACAGCTTTCTTT.

In its sample, this clone was seen a few times. The chain joins TRBV5-1 to TRBJ2-5; D not certain. V was shortened by 3 bases and J by 2 bases, with 2 bases between the two germline ends. The germline gives CDR1 SGHRS, CDR2 YFSETQ. The CDR3 contains 11 residues. CDR3 DNA sequence: TGCGCCAGCAGCTCACAAGAGACCCAGTACTTC. Amino acids: CASSSQETQYF.

The rearrangement links TRBV2 to TRBJ2-1, with a weak D call TRBD1 (6 bases). Germline CDR1 and CDR2: SNHLY and FYNNEI. V was clipped by 6 bases and J by 1 base, with 10 bases between them. The length of the CDR3 is 14 residues. The CDR3 spells CASRQGSSYNEQFF. Written as DNA, the CDR3 is TGTGCCAGCAGACAGGGTTCTTCCTACAATGAGCAGTTCTTC.

V and J are TRBV28 and TRBJ2-7, with D perhaps TRBD2 (5 bases). Trimming removed 3 bases at V and 5 bases at J, with 14 bases between. The length of the CDR3 is 14 residues. Germline CDR1 and CDR2: MDHEN and SYDVKM. The CDR3 protein is CASSFPRAGNEQYF. The CDR3 region has the DNA TGTGCCAGCAGTTTCCCGAGGGCCGGGAACGAGCAGTACTTC.

The rearrangement links TRBV7-9 to TRBJ2-7; TRBD1 agrees at 8 bases. Germline V gene lookup returns CDR1 SEHNR and CDR2 FQNEAQ (reference sequence). J was trimmed by 4 bases and V by 5 bases; bases with no gene match: 13. The CDR3 length is 16 residues. CDR3 bases: TGTGCCAGCAGCCAACGGGCCGGACAGGGTGTATACGAGCAGTACTTC. Its translation is CASSQRAGQGVYEQYF.

This chain connects TRBV9 to TRBJ1-5; a possible D gene is TRBD1 (5 bases). CDR1 and CDR2 from the germline V gene are SGDLS and YYNGEE. V lost 4 bases to trimming and J lost 7 bases, with 12 bases between them. The CDR3 totals 13 residues. DNA of the CDR3: TGTGCCAGCAGCCTGGAGCCAGGGCAGCCCCAGCATTTT. Its protein product is CASSLEPGQPQHF.

The chain carries TRBV5-4 and TRBJ2-7; tentatively, D is TRBD1 (6 bases). This CDR3 is 15 amino acids long. V was pared by 4 bases and J by 0 bases, with 14 bases between. CDR1 is SGHNT and CDR2 is YYREEE in the germline V gene (reference sequence). The CDR3 is CASSTGTLSSYEQYF. The DNA of the CDR3 is TGTGCCAGCAGCACCGGGACATTGAGCTCCTACGAGCAGTACTTC.

This chain joins TRBV28 and TRBJ2-1; TRBD2 matches at 7 bases. After removal of 1 base from V and 7 bases from J, the junction contained 10 bases not matched to a gene. This CDR3 is built from 16 residues. The germline V gene encodes CDR1 MDHEN and CDR2 SYDVKM. The CDR3 bases are TGTGCCAGCAGTTTATTCCGGGAGGCCATGGATAATGAGCAGTTCTTC. Translation: CASSLFREAMDNEQFF.

V usage is TRBV5-1 and J usage is TRBJ2-7, with 7 nucleotides matching TRBD2. CDR1 SGHRS and CDR2 YFSETQ come from the germline V gene. The CDR3 has 14 amino acids. With 3 bases clipped from V and 2 bases from J, the junction kept 5 bases outside the gene matches. The CDR3 sequence is CASSSRSGTYEQYF. The DNA of the CDR3 is TGCGCCAGCAGCTCGCGAAGCGGGACCTACGAGCAGTACTTC. Looking up the rest from reference TRBV5-1 and TRBJ2-7 gives the full variable domain: KAGVTQTPRYLIKTRGQQVTLSCSPISGHRSVSWYQQTPGQGLQFLFEYFSETQRNKGNFPGRFSGRQFSNSRSEMNVSTLELGDSALYLCASSSRSGTYEQYFGPGTRLTVT.

J is TRBJ2-3 and V is TRBV25-1; 13 bases line up with TRBD2. Germline V gene data show CDR1 as MGHDK and CDR2 as SYGVNS. The CDR3 has 18 residues. Losses at the gene ends were 1 base for V and 0 bases for J; bases not matched to a gene: 4. DNA for the CDR3: TGTGCCAGCAGTGAATGGGGACTAGCGGGGACTAGCACAGATACGCAGTATTTT. This codes for CASSEWGLAGTSTDTQYF.

This clone has only a few counts. The rearrangement joins TRBV13 to TRBJ2-3; D not resolved. The germline V gene has CDR1 PRHDT and CDR2 FYEKMQ (reference sequence). The germline V and J ends were trimmed by 5 bases and 2 bases, with 11 bases remaining between them. The CDR3 runs to 14 residues. In DNA, the CDR3 is TGTGCCAGCAGCCCCCGAGGTATCACAGATACGCAGTATTTT. The encoded protein is CASSPRGITDTQYF.